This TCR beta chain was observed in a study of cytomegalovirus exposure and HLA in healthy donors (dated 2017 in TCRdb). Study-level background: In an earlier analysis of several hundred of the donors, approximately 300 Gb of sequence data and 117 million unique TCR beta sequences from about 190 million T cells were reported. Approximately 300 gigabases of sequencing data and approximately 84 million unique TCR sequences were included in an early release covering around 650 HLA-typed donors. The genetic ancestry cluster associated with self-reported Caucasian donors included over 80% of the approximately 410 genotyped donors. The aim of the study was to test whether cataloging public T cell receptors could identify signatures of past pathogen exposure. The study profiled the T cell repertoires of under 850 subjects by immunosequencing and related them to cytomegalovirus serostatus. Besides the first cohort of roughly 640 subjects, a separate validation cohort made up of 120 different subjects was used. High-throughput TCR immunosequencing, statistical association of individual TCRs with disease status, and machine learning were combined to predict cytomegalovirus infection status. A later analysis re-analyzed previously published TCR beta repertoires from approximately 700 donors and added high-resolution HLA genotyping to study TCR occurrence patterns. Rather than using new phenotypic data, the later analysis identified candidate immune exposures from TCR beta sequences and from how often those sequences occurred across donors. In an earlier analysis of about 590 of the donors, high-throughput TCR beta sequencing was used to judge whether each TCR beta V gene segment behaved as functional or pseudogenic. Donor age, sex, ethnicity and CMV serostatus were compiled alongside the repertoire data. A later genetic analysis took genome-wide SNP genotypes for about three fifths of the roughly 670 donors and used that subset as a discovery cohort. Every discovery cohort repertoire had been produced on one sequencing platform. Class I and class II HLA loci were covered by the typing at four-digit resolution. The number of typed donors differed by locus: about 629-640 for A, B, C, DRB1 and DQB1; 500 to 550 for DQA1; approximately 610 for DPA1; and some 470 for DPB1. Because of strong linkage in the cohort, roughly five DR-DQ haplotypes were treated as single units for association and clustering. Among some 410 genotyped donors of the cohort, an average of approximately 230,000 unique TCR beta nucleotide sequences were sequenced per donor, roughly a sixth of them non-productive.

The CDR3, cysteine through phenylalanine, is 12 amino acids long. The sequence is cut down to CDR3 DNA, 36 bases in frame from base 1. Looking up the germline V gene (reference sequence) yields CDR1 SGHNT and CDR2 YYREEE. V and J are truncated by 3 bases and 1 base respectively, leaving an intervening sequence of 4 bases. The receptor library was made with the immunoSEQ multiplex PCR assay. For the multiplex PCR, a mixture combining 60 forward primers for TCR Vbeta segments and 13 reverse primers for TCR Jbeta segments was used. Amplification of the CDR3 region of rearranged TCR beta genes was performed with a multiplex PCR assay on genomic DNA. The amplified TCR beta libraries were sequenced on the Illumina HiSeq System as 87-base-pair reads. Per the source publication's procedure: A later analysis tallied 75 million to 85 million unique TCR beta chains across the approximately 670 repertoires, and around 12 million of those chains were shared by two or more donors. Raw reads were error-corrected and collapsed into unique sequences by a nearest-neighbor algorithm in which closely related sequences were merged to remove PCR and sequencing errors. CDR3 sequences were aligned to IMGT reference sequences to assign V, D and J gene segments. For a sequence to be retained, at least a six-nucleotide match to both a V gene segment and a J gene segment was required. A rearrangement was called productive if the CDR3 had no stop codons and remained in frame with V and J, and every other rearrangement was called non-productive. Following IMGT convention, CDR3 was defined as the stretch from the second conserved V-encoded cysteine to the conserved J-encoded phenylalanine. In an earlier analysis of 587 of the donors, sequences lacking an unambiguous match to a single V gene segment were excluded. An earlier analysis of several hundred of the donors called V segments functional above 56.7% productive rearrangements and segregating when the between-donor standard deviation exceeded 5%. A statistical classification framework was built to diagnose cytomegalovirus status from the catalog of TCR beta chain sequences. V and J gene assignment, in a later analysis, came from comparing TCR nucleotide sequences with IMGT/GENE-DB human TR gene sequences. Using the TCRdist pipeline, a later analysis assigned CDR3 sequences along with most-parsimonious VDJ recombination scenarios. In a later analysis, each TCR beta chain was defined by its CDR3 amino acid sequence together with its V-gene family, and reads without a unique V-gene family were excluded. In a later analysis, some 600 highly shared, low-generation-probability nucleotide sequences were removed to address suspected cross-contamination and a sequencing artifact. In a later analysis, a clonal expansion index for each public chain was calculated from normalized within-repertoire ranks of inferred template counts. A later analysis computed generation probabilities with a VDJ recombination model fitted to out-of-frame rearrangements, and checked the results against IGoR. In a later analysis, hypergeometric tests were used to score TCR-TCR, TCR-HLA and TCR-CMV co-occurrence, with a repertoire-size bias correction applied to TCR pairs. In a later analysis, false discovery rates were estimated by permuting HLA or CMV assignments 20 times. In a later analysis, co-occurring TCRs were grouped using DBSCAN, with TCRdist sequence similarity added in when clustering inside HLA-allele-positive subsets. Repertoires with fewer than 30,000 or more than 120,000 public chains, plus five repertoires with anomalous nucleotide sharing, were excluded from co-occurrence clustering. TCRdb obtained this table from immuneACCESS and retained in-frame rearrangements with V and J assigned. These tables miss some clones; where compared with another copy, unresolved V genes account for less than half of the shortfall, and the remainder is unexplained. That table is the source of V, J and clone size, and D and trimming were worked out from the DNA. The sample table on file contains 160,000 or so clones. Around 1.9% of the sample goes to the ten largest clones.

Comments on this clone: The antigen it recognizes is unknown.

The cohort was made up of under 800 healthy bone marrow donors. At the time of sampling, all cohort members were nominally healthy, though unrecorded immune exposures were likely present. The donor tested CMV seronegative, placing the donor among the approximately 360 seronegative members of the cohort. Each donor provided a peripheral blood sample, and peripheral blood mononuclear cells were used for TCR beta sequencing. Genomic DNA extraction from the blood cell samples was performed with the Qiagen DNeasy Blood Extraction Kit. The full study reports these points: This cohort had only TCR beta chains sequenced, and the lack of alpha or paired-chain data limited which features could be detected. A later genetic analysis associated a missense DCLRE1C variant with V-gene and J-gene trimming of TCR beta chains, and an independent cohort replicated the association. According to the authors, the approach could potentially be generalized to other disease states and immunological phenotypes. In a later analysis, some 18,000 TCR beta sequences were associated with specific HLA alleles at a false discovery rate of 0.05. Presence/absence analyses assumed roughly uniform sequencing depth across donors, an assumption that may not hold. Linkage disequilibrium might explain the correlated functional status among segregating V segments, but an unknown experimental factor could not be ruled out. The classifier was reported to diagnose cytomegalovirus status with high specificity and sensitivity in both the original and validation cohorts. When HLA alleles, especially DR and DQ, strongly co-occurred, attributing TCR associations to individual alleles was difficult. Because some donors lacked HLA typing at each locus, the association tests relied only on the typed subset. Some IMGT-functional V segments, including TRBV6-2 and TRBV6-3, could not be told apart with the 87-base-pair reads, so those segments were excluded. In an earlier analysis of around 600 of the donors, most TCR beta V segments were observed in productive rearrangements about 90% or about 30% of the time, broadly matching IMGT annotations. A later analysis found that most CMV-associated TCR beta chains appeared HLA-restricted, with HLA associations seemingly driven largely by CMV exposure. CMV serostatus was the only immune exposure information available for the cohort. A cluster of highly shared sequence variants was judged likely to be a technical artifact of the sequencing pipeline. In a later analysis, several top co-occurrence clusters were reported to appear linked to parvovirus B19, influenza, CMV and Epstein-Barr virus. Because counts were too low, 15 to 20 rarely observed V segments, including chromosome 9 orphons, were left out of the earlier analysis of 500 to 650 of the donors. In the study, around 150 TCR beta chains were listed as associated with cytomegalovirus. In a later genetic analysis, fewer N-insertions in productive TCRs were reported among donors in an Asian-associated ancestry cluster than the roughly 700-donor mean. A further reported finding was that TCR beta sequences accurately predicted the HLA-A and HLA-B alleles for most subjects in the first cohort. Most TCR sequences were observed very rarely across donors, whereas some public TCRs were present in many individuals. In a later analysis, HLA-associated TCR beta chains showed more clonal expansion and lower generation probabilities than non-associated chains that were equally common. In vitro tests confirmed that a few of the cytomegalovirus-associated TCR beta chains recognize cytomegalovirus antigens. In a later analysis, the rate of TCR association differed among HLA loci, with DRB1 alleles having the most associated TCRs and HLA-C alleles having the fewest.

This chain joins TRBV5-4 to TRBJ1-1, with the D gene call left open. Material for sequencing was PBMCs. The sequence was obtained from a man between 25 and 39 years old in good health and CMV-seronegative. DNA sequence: TGTGCCAGCAGCTCGGGGAACACTGAAGCTTTCTTT. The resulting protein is CASSSGNTEAFF.